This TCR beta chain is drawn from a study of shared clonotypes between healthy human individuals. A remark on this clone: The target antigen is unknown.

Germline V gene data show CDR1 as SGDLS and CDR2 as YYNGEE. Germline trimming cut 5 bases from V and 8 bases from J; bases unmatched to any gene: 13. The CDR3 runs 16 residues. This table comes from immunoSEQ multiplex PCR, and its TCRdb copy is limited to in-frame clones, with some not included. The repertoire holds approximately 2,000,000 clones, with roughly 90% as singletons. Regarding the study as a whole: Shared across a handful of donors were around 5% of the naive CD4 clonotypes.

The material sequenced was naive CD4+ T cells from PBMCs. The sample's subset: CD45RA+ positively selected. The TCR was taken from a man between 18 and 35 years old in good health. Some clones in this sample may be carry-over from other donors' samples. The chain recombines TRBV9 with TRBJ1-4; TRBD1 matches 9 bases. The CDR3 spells CASRSPGTGPGEKLFF. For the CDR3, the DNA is TGTGCCAGCAGAAGTCCCGGGACAGGGCCAGGGGAAAAACTGTTTTTT.